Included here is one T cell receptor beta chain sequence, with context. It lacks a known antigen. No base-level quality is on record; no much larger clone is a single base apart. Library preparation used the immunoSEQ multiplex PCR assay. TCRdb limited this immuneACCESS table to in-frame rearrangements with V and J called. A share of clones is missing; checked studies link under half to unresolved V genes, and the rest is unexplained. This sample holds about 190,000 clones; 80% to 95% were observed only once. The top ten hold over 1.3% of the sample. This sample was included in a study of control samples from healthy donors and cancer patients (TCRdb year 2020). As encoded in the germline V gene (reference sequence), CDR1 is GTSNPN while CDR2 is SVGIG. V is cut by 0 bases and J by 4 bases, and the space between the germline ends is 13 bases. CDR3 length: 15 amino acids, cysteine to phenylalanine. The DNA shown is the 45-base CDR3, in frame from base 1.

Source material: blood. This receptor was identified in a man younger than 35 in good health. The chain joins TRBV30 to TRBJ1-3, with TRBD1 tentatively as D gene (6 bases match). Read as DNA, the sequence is TGTGCCTGGAGTGTACAACAGGGCGTCGGAAACACCATATATTTT. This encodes CAWSVQQGVGNTIYF.